Listed below are T cell receptor beta chains from one sample, sequenced in a study of T-cell reconstitution after alpha-beta-depleted transplantation in children. MiXCR, applied by TCRdb to the PCR reads, yields one record per CDR3 protein. The table shows around 500,000 distinct CDR3 sequences, with around 13% occurring only once. The source was PBMCs from the stem cell graft donor, collected from the stem cell graft. These receptors all come from a human donor who donated a stem cell graft to a child with combined immunodeficiency. Each CDR3 is given with its conserved first and last residue. D genes are given only for firm matches. Size is stated for part of the rows, as once, few or many counts, or as a class when the clone is expanded.

CDR3 protein	CDR3 DNA	D gene	V gene	J gene	clone size
CASSYGTAYTGELFF	TGTGCCAGCAGTTATGGGACAGCATACACCGGGGAGCTGTTTTTT	TRBD1	TRBV12-3/TRBV12-4	TRBJ2-2	many
CASSPGGENIQYF	TGTGCCAGCTCACCAGGAGGCGAAAACATTCAGTACTTC	-	TRBV18	TRBJ2-4	-
CASNGGASNTGELFF	TGTGCCAGCAACGGGGGAGCCTCGAACACCGGGGAGCTGTTTTTT	-	TRBV3-1	TRBJ2-2	-
CAISEYPRIALAKNIQYF	TGTGCCATCAGTGAATACCCGAGGATAGCGCTCGCCAAAAACATTCAGTACTTC	-	TRBV10-3	TRBJ2-4	few
CASSYGGGESYEQYF	TGTGCCAGCAGTTACGGCGGGGGAGAGTCCTACGAGCAGTACTTC	TRBD2	TRBV6-5	TRBJ2-7	few
CATTPTGGPADTQYF	TGTGCCACCACTCCGACGGGAGGGCCTGCAGATACGCAGTATTTT	TRBD2	TRBV6-2/TRBV6-3	TRBJ2-3	many
CAISEWLAGSEDTQYF	TGTGCCATCAGTGAGTGGTTAGCGGGATCGGAAGATACGCAGTATTTT	TRBD2	TRBV10-3	TRBJ2-3	-
CAWSVGAGQETQYF	TGTGCCTGGAGTGTAGGAGCGGGTCAAGAGACCCAGTACTTC	-	TRBV30	TRBJ2-5	-
CATSDLGLAGGPLGRNEQFF	TGTGCCACCAGTGACTTGGGACTAGCGGGAGGGCCGTTGGGACGCAATGAGCAGTTCTTC	TRBD2	TRBV24-1	TRBJ2-1	few
CASSLATEQFF	TGTGCCAGCAGTTTAGCTACTGAGCAGTTCTTC	-	TRBV12-3/TRBV12-4	TRBJ2-1	-
CASSIPGTGLYNEQFF	TGTGCCAGCAGTATTCCCGGGACAGGGTTATACAATGAGCAGTTCTTC	TRBD1	TRBV12-3/TRBV12-4	TRBJ2-1	few
CASSPRTGLNTEAFF	TGTGCCAGTAGTCCCCGGACAGGTTTGAACACTGAAGCTTTCTTT	TRBD1	TRBV19	TRBJ1-1	-
CSVRDRVINEQFF	TGCAGCGTGAGGGACAGGGTGATCAATGAGCAGTTCTTC	TRBD1	TRBV29-1	TRBJ2-1	-
CASSDTKAGYTF	TGTGCCAGCAGTGATACTAAAGCAGGCTACACCTTC	-	TRBV25-1	TRBJ1-2	-
CASSLWTGEDEQFF	TGTGCCAGCAGTTTGTGGACAGGGGAGGATGAGCAGTTCTTC	TRBD1	TRBV12-3/TRBV12-4	TRBJ2-1	few
CASSLYPGGSTQYF	TGTGCCAGCAGTTTATACCCCGGGGGTTCTACGCAGTATTTT	-	TRBV27	TRBJ2-3	many